These T cell receptor beta chains were read from a single sample in a study of OX40 agonist ivuxolimab in advanced cancers. Measured with immunoSEQ multiplex PCR; TCRdb has only the in-frame clones, and not every one. The sample includes 9,500 to 15,000 clones, 80% seen only once; the top ten take over 20%. Sample: CD4+ or CD8+ T cells sorted from blood, taken in a trial of the OX40 agonist ivuxolimab. The receptors shown here come from an adult with an advanced solid tumor such as melanoma, head and neck, liver or kidney cancer. The CDR3 runs from the conserved cysteine through the conserved F or W. The D gene is left open where the match is weak. The size field is filled for only some rows; it gives once, few, many or a size class.

V gene	clone size	J gene	D gene	CDR3 DNA	CDR3 protein
TRBV21-1	-	TRBJ2-1	-	TGTGCCAGCAGCATTAAGGGACTAGCGGGCACCGATGAGCAGTTCTTC	CASSIKGLAGTDEQFF
TRBV7-4	few	TRBJ2-1	TRBD2	TGTGCCAGCAGCTCACTAGCGTCCTCCTACAATGAGCAGTTCTTC	CASSSLASSYNEQFF
TRBV9	once	TRBJ2-1	TRBD2	TGTGCCAGCAGCATACTAGCGGGAGTTCCGGGAGAGCAGTTCTTC	CASSILAGVPGEQFF
TRBV27	medium-sized	TRBJ1-1	-	TGTGCCAGCAGTTTGACACGGGTGAACACTGAAGCTTTCTTT	CASSLTRVNTEAFF
TRBV5-4	-	TRBJ1-2	-	TGTGCCAGCAGCGAGGGACCCAGATACCTATATGGCTACACCTTC	CASSEGPRYLYGYTF
TRBV5-1	once	TRBJ2-7	TRBD2	TGCGCCAGCAGCGAAACTAGCGCCTTCACGGGGGAGCAGTACTTC	CASSETSAFTGEQYF
TRBV29-1	once	TRBJ2-7	TRBD1	TGCAGCGTTGAGAGGGGACAGGGGGCTTTCTACGAGCAGTACTTC	CSVERGQGAFYEQYF
TRBV27	-	TRBJ1-1	-	TGTGCCAGCAGTTTAGGATTTGGGCAGATGAACACTGAAGCTTTCTTT	CASSLGFGQMNTEAFF
TRBV7-9	-	TRBJ1-4	-	TGTGCCAGCAGCCTACCCCTCCAAGGGGCCTCTAATGAAAAACTGTTTTTT	CASSLPLQGASNEKLFF
TRBV7-3	-	TRBJ2-1	-	TGTGCCAGCAGCTTAACTGTCACGGATAGACACAATGAGCAGTTCTTC	CASSLTVTDRHNEQFF
TRBV11-2	-	TRBJ1-2	TRBD1	TGTGCCAGCAGCTTAGATCTAAGGACAGGTTACGATGGCTACACCTTC	CASSLDLRTGYDGYTF
TRBV19	-	TRBJ1-1	-	TGTGCCAGTAGTATAGATGTGGGAGATTCGAACACTGAAGCTTTCTTT	CASSIDVGDSNTEAFF
TRBV4-1	-	TRBJ2-5	-	TGCGCCAGCAGCCAAGATAGGGGAGCCCCCACTCAAGAGACCCAGTACTTC	CASSQDRGAPTQETQYF
TRBV4-2	-	TRBJ2-5	TRBD2	TGTGCCAGCAGCCAAACTAGCGGGGGCTTTGAGACCCAGTACTTC	CASSQTSGGFETQYF
TRBV27	-	TRBJ2-1	-	TGTGCCAGCAGTCTCGGACTAAACAATGAGCAGTTCTTC	CASSLGLNNEQFF
TRBV18	-	TRBJ2-5	TRBD2	TGTGCCAGCTCACCTGGACTAGCGGGAGGGCCTAATCAAGAGACCCAGTACTTC	CASSPGLAGGPNQETQYF
TRBV7-2	-	TRBJ2-2	-	TGTGCCAGCAGCTTAGGCGGGGTATCTGAGCTGTTTTTT	CASSLGGVSELFF
TRBV6-6	-	TRBJ2-2	-	TGTGCCAGCAGGAGCCTGAACACCGGGGAGCTGTTTTTT	CASRSLNTGELFF
TRBV2	medium-sized	TRBJ2-7	-	TGTGCCACCTCACTGGGCGAGTTCTACGAGCAGTACTTC	CATSLGEFYEQYF
TRBV7-8	-	TRBJ2-3	-	TGTGCCAGCAGCTTAGCGCGTGGCGGATCAGATACGCAGTATTTT	CASSLARGGSDTQYF
TRBV7-2	-	TRBJ2-7	-	TGTGCCAGCAGCCATGGGGGGCGCGAGCAGTACTTC	CASSHGGREQYF
TRBV11-1	-	TRBJ2-1	-	TGTGCCAGCAGCTTAGGGATTAATGAGCAGTTCTTC	CASSLGINEQFF
TRBV12-1	once	TRBJ1-5	-	TGTGCCAGCAGCTTTCGACCCGGTTGGGGTAATCAGCCCCAGCATTTT	CASSFRPGWGNQPQHF
TRBV28	once	TRBJ1-5	-	TGTGCCAGCAGTTTATTGTGGGAGGGGAATCAGCCCCAGCATTTT	CASSLLWEGNQPQHF
TRBV19	-	TRBJ2-2	-	TGTGCCAGTACCCCCTGGGGGGAAACCGGGGAGCTGTTTTTT	CASTPWGETGELFF
TRBV7-9	-	TRBJ1-2	-	TGTGCCAGCAGCTTAGAGCAGGGGGGCTACACCTTC	CASSLEQGGYTF
TRBV28	once	TRBJ1-2	-	TGTGCCAGCAGGATTTTGGGAGGGAACTATGGCTACACCTTC	CASRILGGNYGYTF
TRBV5-4	-	TRBJ2-7	-	TGTGCCAGCAGCTGGGAGCCCGCCTACGAGCAGTACTTC	CASSWEPAYEQYF
TRBV29-1	few	TRBJ2-1	TRBD2	TGCAGCGGGGCCGGGACTAGCGGGAATTATGAGCAGTTCTTC	CSGAGTSGNYEQFF
TRBV4-3	once	TRBJ2-5	-	TGCGCCAGCAGCCCCTCAAAACAGGGAGAAGAGACCCAGTACTTC	CASSPSKQGEETQYF
TRBV7-2	-	TRBJ2-1	-	TGTGCCAGCAGCTGGAGACTAGACGGAGGACTACCGCATGAGCAGTTCTTC	CASSWRLDGGLPHEQFF
TRBV4-1	-	TRBJ2-5	-	TGCGCCAGCAGCCAAGATCCGGGGGGCAGGGGGCAAGAGACCCAGTACTTC	CASSQDPGGRGQETQYF
TRBV4-3	-	TRBJ2-1	TRBD2	TGCGCCAGCAGCCAAGATCGGGGGGGGCCCTACAATGAGCAGTTCTTC	CASSQDRGGPYNEQFF
TRBV6-1	-	TRBJ2-7	TRBD1	TGTGCCAGCAGTTCGTCCGGGACAGCCACCTACGAGCAGTACTTC	CASSSSGTATYEQYF
TRBV28	once	TRBJ2-1	-	TGTGCCAGCAGTAGGGGAGTGGACAATGAGCAGTTCTTC	CASSRGVDNEQFF
TRBV5-4	-	TRBJ1-1	-	TGTGCCAGCAGCCCCCGACCGAGCACTGAAGCTTTCTTT	CASSPRPSTEAFF